Below are 15 T cell receptor beta chains sequenced from a single sample in a study of identical twins. Via MiXCR, TCRdb re-called the 5' RACE reads, giving one row per CDR3 protein. The table includes 450,000 to 650,000 distinct CDR3 sequences, approximately 10% detected once. Another study also made use of these data, one on yellow fever vaccine responses in identical twins.

Sequencing was performed on PBMCs. These receptors originate from a woman under 30 in good health.

This chain uses TRBV24-1 with TRBJ1-1; D is unresolved. V gave up 7 bases and J gave up 0 bases, with 8 bases separating them. The CDR3 totals 13 residues. CDR1 KGHDR and CDR2 SFDVKD come from the germline V gene. CDR3 amino acids: CATSTGLNTEAFF. CDR3 DNA sequence: TGTGCCACCAGCACCGGCCTGAACACTGAAGCTTTCTTT.

This chain links TRBV12-3 or TRBV12-4 with TRBJ2-1; 9 bases agree with TRBD2. The CDR3 totals 14 residues. J gave up 4 bases and V 7 bases, and 5 bases lay outside the gene matches. CDR3 region: CASIEGLAYNEQFF. Written as DNA, the CDR3 is TGTGCCAGCATTGAGGGACTAGCTTACAATGAGCAGTTCTTC.

V and J are TRBV9 and TRBJ2-2; D may be TRBD1 (6 bases). The V gene's germline CDR1 is SGDLS and CDR2 YYNGEE. With 1 base removed from V and 6 bases from J, the gap between germline ends came to 7 bases. CDR3 length: 13 amino acids. The CDR3 DNA sequence: TGTGCCAGCAGCGTAAAGGGGGCCGGGGAGCTGTTTTTT. Translated: CASSVKGAGELFF.

This clonotype showed up many times. This chain joins TRBV12-3 or TRBV12-4 and TRBJ2-1; 10 positions agree with TRBD1. The CDR3 extends over 15 amino acids. V gave up 7 bases and J gave up 9 bases; unmatched junction bases: 12. The CDR3, as DNA: TGTGCCAGCACCGGTCACGGGACAGGGGAAAGTGAGCAGTTCTTC. Translated: CASTGHGTGESEQFF.

The V gene is TRBV6-2 or TRBV6-3, the J gene TRBJ2-2, with TRBD2 as a possible D gene (6 bases). V gave up 0 bases and J gave up 0 bases, with 14 bases separating them. This CDR3 is built from 18 residues. From germline, CDR1 is MNHEY and CDR2 SVGEGT. CDR3 in amino acids: CASSYSDNSGSNTGELFF. The CDR3 coding sequence is TGTGCCAGCAGTTACTCGGATAATAGCGGATCGAACACCGGGGAGCTGTTTTTT.

This clonotype was observed a handful of times. The chain couples TRBV20-1 to TRBJ2-2; TRBD1 agrees at 8 bases. Germline CDR1 reads DFQATT; CDR2 reads SNEGSKA (reference sequence). This CDR3 contains 13 residues. The V segment lost 5 bases and the J segment 6 bases; nucleotides outside the gene matches: 5. CDR3: CSAHRGVPGELFF. CDR3 nucleotide sequence: TGCAGTGCTCACAGGGGGGTTCCCGGGGAGCTGTTTTTT.

This clonotype appeared many times. The J gene is TRBJ1-1, the V gene TRBV10-3; perhaps TRBD1 as D (6 bases). The CDR3 consists of 14 residues. Germline V gene sequence: CDR1 ENHRY, CDR2 SYGVKD. The V and J ends lost 1 base and 1 base respectively, with 7 bases between them. CDR3 coding DNA: TGTGCCATCAGTGAGTACAGGGAGAACACTGAAGCTTTCTTT. Translation: CAISEYRENTEAFF.

This clonotype was recorded a few times. One end of the junction varies from germline; a read error may be responsible. The chain is built from TRBV20-1 and TRBJ2-3, with TRBD2 identical over 8 bases. This CDR3 contains 18 residues. Germline CDR1 and CDR2: DFQATT and SNEGSKA (reference sequence). The CDR3 bases are TGCAGTGCTAGTGTGGTCGGGGGACTAGGTAGTATATCAGATACGCACCATTTT. It yields the protein CSASVVGGLGSISDTHHF.

Ten or more counts support this clonotype. This chain connects TRBV28 to TRBJ2-4; the match to TRBD2 covers 7 bases. Looked up from germline, CDR1 is MDHEN and CDR2 is SYDVKM. CDR3 length: 15 residues. V lost 5 bases, J lost 0 bases, and 4 bases stayed unmatched. The chain's CDR3 is CASSERELAKNIQYF. The DNA for the CDR3 is TGTGCCAGCAGTGAGCGGGAACTAGCCAAAAACATTCAGTACTTC.

The J gene is TRBJ2-3, the V gene TRBV20-1; D unresolved. The germline CDR1 and CDR2 sequences are DFQATT and SNEGSKA (reference sequence). The CDR3 is 16 residues long. Deletions cut 3 bases from V and 3 bases from J, with 19 bases between. CDR3 nucleotides: TGCAGTGCTAGTCGGACCAGATCCCACGATACAGATACGCAGTATTTT. It codes for CSASRTRSHDTDTQYF.

The rearrangement joins TRBV28 to TRBJ2-7; the D gene is possibly TRBD1 (5 bases). Between the trimmed V and J ends, which lost 1 base and 4 bases, there was a span of 11 bases. Germline loops: CDR1 MDHEN, CDR2 SYDVKM. The CDR3 totals 14 residues. The CDR3 is CASSLFSGHYEQYF. Here the CDR3 DNA reads TGTGCCAGCAGTTTATTTTCAGGGCATTACGAGCAGTACTTC.

The chain recombines TRBV4-3 with TRBJ1-6, with 8 bases aligning to TRBD1. This CDR3 region has 15 residues. V gave up 1 base and J gave up 8 bases; unmatched junction bases: 4. The V gene's germline CDR1 is LGHNA and CDR2 YSLEER. Written as DNA, the CDR3 is TGCGCCAGCAGCCAAGCAGGGGGCATCGATTCACCCCTCCACTTT. Its protein is CASSQAGGIDSPLHF.

The gene calls are TRBV5-1 and TRBJ2-3; TRBD2 agrees at 11 bases. Losses at the gene ends were 3 bases for V and 6 bases for J; bases not matched to a gene: 9. CDR1 and CDR2 (germline): SGHRS, YFSETQ. This CDR3 is 16 amino acids long. The CDR3 nucleotides are TGCGCCAGCAGCTGGGGACTAGCGGCCGTGGGGGATACGCAGTATTTT. Its translation: CASSWGLAAVGDTQYF.

This clonotype was seen only a few times. Here the CDR3 reads CASSLVRWTGERARDTGELFF. The CDR3 nucleotides are TGTGCCAGCAGCTTAGTTAGGTGGACAGGGGAGAGGGCACGAGACACCGGGGAGCTGTTTTTT. The chain has TRBV11-2 and TRBJ2-2; 9 bases are shared with TRBD1. The CDR3 totals 21 residues. V trimming: 1 base; J trimming: 3 bases; junction bases outside the gene matches: 18. The V gene's germline CDR1 is SGHAT and CDR2 FQNNGV.

The V call is TRBV5-1, the J call TRBJ2-7; D gene unclear. Germline V gene sequence: CDR1 SGHRS, CDR2 YFSETQ. The CDR3 totals 17 residues. Trimming shortened V by 0 bases and J by 1 base, and 17 bases separated the two germline ends. In DNA form, the CDR3 reads TGCGCCAGCAGCTTGGTGTCAGCATCTCAAGCATCCTACGAGCAGTACTTC. It encodes CASSLVSASQASYEQYF.